The clone carrying this TCR beta chain was counted once. The antigen is undetermined. The source of the sample is a study of T cell repertoires in cytomegalovirus infection. TCRdb itself ran the reads through MiXCR, one entry per CDR3 protein. The repertoire has over 250,000 distinct CDR3 sequences, roughly a fifth of them found once; the top ten carry about 20%. The sample consisted of cultured PBMCs, taken from culture after CMV antigen stimulation. The sequence was collected from a human donor in good health (CMV status not recorded). Some clones in this sample may be carry-over from other donors' samples.

The CDR3 sequence: CATSPGGERAGTDTQYF. Here the CDR3 DNA reads TGTGCCACCAGCCCCGGGGGGGAGCGGGCGGGAACAGATACGCAGTATTTT. This sequence joins TRBV24-1 and TRBJ2-3; TRBD2 agrees at 8 bases. The CDR3 contains 17 residues. V lost 7 bases to trimming and J lost 3 bases; unmatched junction nucleotides: 14. Germline assignment: CDR1 KGHDR and CDR2 SFDVKD.